These 14 T cell receptor beta chains came from one sample sequenced in a study of low-dose radiotherapy and immunotherapy resistance in tumors. With TRAV- and TRBV-specific primers, first-strand cDNA was made, covering the alpha and beta chains. With a V-primer adapter and a constant-region primer, TCRs were amplified for about 20 PCR cycles. One entry per CDR3 protein, called by TCRdb with MiXCR from the reads. The table has about 7,200 distinct CDR3 sequences, roughly 50% seen once. Receptors originate from a human donor with advanced metastatic prostate, ovarian, gallbladder or colorectal cancer (not recorded which). This table probably holds off-target reads from a library built for another chain.

This clonotype was seen only a few times. The chain links TRBV6-5 to TRBJ2-7, with 8 bases aligning to TRBD2. The CDR3 loop spans 14 amino acids. Losses at the gene ends were 2 bases for V and 5 bases for J; bases not matched to a gene: 5. Germline assignment: CDR1 MNHEY and CDR2 SVGAGI. The DNA of the CDR3 is TGTGCCAGCAGTTACCGGACTAGCAGCGACGAGCAGTACTTC. Its translation: CASSYRTSSDEQYF.

This clonotype was seen a handful of times. V and J are TRBV3-1 and TRBJ2-3, with 8 bases aligning to TRBD1. The ends lost 4 bases at V and 2 bases at J; junction bases unmatched: 8. The CDR3 runs 16 residues. Germline V gene data show CDR1 as LGHDT and CDR2 as YNNKEL (reference sequence). CDR3: CASSLGQGGDTDTQYF. Written as DNA, the CDR3 is TGTGCCAGCAGCCTAGGACAGGGTGGCGACACAGATACGCAGTATTTT.

The chain carries TRBV7-9 and TRBJ1-2; 8 bases match TRBD1. With V trimmed by 1 base and J by 8 bases, 6 bases remained unmatched. Germline V CDR1 and CDR2: SEHNR, FQNEAQ (reference sequence). The CDR3 is 14 amino acids. This chain's CDR3 is CASSLETGAGGYTF. CDR3 bases: TGTGCCAGCAGCTTAGAGACAGGGGCCGGGGGCTACACCTTC.

The chain is built from TRBV3-1 and TRBJ1-1; D remains unclear. The CDR3 has 15 amino acids. Per germline, CDR1 LGHDT and CDR2 YNNKEL (reference sequence). Trimming shortened V by 7 bases and J by 1 base, and 16 bases separated the two germline ends. This CDR3 is CASTRGREGNTEAFF. The CDR3, as DNA: TGTGCCAGCACCCGCGGGAGGGAAGGGAACACTGAAGCTTTCTTT.

This clonotype was counted a few times. The gene calls are TRBV5-1 and TRBJ2-6; possibly TRBD1 or TRBD2 for D (6 bases each). The CDR3 sequence is 17 residues long. Germline V gives CDR1 SGHRS, CDR2 YFSETQ. V lost 4 bases, J lost 4 bases, and 18 bases lay in between. In DNA form, the CDR3 reads TGCGCCAGCAGCCGACTGGCAGGGGAGGCAGGGGCCAACGTCCTGACTTTC. Its translation is CASSRLAGEAGANVLTF.

The J gene is TRBJ2-3, the V gene TRBV12-3 or TRBV12-4; no clear D. The V end lost 5 bases, the J end lost 0 bases, and 9 bases lay between the germline ends. This CDR3 is built from 14 residues. CDR3 DNA: TGTGCCAGCAGTCTTACCGCCAGCACAGATACGCAGTATTTT. Its protein product is CASSLTASTDTQYF.

The chain carries TRBV3-1 and TRBJ2-7; the D call may be TRBD1 or TRBD2 (5 bases each). The CDR3 length is 16 residues. Per germline, CDR1 LGHDT and CDR2 YNNKEL (reference sequence). Trimming took off 0 bases at V and 3 bases at J, with 15 bases between the two ends. The CDR3 spells CASSQDGTGTGYEQYF. For the CDR3, the DNA is TGTGCCAGCAGCCAAGATGGGACCGGGACGGGCTACGAGCAGTACTTC.

The chain joins TRBV10-3 to TRBJ1-3, with D unresolved. This CDR3 region has 14 residues. Germline-derived CDR1 and CDR2 are ENHRY and SYGVKD. The V end lost 4 bases, the J end lost 4 bases, and 11 bases lay between the germline ends. The CDR3 protein is CAISGGRSGNTIYF. The CDR3 bases are TGTGCCATCAGTGGTGGCAGGTCGGGAAACACCATATATTTT.

By share, this clonotype counts as medium-sized. The V gene is TRBV30, the J gene TRBJ1-1, with D perhaps TRBD1 (5 bases). V was trimmed by 3 bases and J by 7 bases, leaving 15 bases between them. The germline gives CDR1 GTSNPN, CDR2 SVGIG (reference sequence). The length of the CDR3 is 13 residues. The CDR3 is CAWSSQPGDEAFF. The CDR3 nucleotides are TGTGCCTGGAGCTCTCAGCCGGGGGATGAAGCTTTCTTT.

The rearrangement joins TRBV5-1 to TRBJ2-7; 14 positions match TRBD2. V lost 4 bases, J lost 6 bases, and 3 bases stayed unmatched. This CDR3 contains 14 residues. Germline V gene sequence: CDR1 SGHRS, CDR2 YFSETQ. CDR3 bases: TGCGCCAGCAGCCCGGGACTAGCGGGAGTCGAGCAGTACTTC. It encodes CASSPGLAGVEQYF.

This chain uses TRBV18 with TRBJ2-5; tentative D call: TRBD1 (5 bases). CDR3 length: 12 residues. V was trimmed by 8 bases and J by 7 bases, leaving 14 bases between them. Germline V gives CDR1 KGHSH, CDR2 LQKENI. CDR3 amino acids: CASDSTSGTQYF. CDR3 nucleotides: TGTGCCAGCGACAGTACCTCGGGGACCCAGTACTTC.

This sequence joins TRBV3-1 and TRBJ2-1; maybe TRBD2 (5 bases). CDR1 and CDR2 (germline): LGHDT, YNNKEL (reference sequence). Trimming left V 2 bases short and J 0 bases short, with 11 bases between. This CDR3 spans 16 amino acids. The DNA for the CDR3 is TGTGCCAGCAGCCAATTTGGCGGGCGCTCCTACAATGAGCAGTTCTTC. Translated: CASSQFGGRSYNEQFF.

V and J are TRBV19 and TRBJ2-1, with D perhaps matching TRBD2 (6 bases). The CDR3 has 13 residues. Trimming left V 3 bases short and J 7 bases short, with 10 bases between. Per germline, CDR1 LNHDA and CDR2 SQIVND (reference sequence). This CDR3 is CASSIFGGNEQFF. CDR3 coding DNA: TGTGCCAGTAGTATTTTCGGAGGGAATGAGCAGTTCTTC.

V usage is TRBV7-3 and J usage is TRBJ2-7; 15 positions agree with TRBD2. V lost 5 bases and J lost 0; bases outside the gene matches: 11. Germline CDR1 reads SGHTA; CDR2 reads FQGTGA. The CDR3 has 19 amino acids. CDR3 amino acids: CASSQRPGLAGGISYEQYF. DNA for the CDR3: TGTGCCAGCAGCCAAAGGCCTGGACTAGCGGGAGGGATCTCCTACGAGCAGTACTTC.